A selection of T cell receptor beta chains follows, all from one sample in a study of OX40 agonist ivuxolimab in advanced cancers. Produced via immunoSEQ multiplex PCR; TCRdb's table is partial and in-frame only. The repertoire consists of roughly 100,000 clones, with less than 95% occurring once and the leading ten covering roughly 1.5%. The starting material was CD4+ or CD8+ T cells sorted from blood, obtained in a trial of the OX40 agonist ivuxolimab. These receptors were obtained from an adult with an advanced solid tumor such as melanoma, head and neck, liver or kidney cancer. Each CDR3 is given with its conserved first and last residue. The D gene is left open where the match is weak. Clone size is not always given. Where it is, it says once, few, many or a class for expanded clones.

d_call: .; j_call: TRBJ2-5; clone_size: .; v_call: TRBV20-1; cdr3_nt: TGCAGTGCTAGCGTGGAGACCCAGTACTTC; cdr3_aa: CSASVETQYF
d_call: TRBD1; j_call: TRBJ2-7; clone_size: .; v_call: TRBV7-8; cdr3_nt: TGTGCCAGCAGCTTATTACCCGCGGGACAGGGTTGGTCGAACGAGCAGTACTTC; cdr3_aa: CASSLLPAGQGWSNEQYF
d_call: .; j_call: TRBJ2-5; clone_size: .; v_call: TRBV29-1; cdr3_nt: TGCAGCTCCGGGGATGGAAGGACCCAGTACTTC; cdr3_aa: CSSGDGRTQYF
d_call: .; j_call: TRBJ1-4; clone_size: .; v_call: TRBV5-8; cdr3_nt: TGTGCCAGCAGCGTTGGGGGGGCTAATGAAAAACTGTTTTTT; cdr3_aa: CASSVGGANEKLFF
d_call: TRBD1; j_call: TRBJ2-2; clone_size: once; v_call: TRBV11-3; cdr3_nt: TGTGCCAGCAGCTTACGACAGGGCGGCACCGGGGAGCTGTTTTTT; cdr3_aa: CASSLRQGGTGELFF
d_call: TRBD2; j_call: TRBJ2-2; clone_size: .; v_call: TRBV4-3; cdr3_nt: TGCGCCAGCAGCCAAGAGCCAAGCGGGGCAGACACCGGGGAGCTGTTTTTT; cdr3_aa: CASSQEPSGADTGELFF
d_call: TRBD1; j_call: TRBJ2-3; clone_size: .; v_call: TRBV12-5; cdr3_nt: TGTGCTAGTGGTTCATCCTCGACAGGGTACGGCACAGATACGCAGTATTTT; cdr3_aa: CASGSSSTGYGTDTQYF
d_call: .; j_call: TRBJ1-2; clone_size: .; v_call: TRBV2; cdr3_nt: TGTGCCAGCAACCCCTTATTGACAGGATTAAACTATGGCTACACCTTC; cdr3_aa: CASNPLLTGLNYGYTF
d_call: .; j_call: TRBJ1-1; clone_size: .; v_call: TRBV5-1; cdr3_nt: TGCGCCAGCAGCTTGGGGACAGAAGCTTTCTTT; cdr3_aa: CASSLGTEAFF
d_call: TRBD1; j_call: TRBJ1-5; clone_size: .; v_call: TRBV19; cdr3_nt: TGTGCCAGTAGCCTCGGACAGGGGGCCGGACAGCCCCAGCATTTT; cdr3_aa: CASSLGQGAGQPQHF
d_call: .; j_call: TRBJ2-4; clone_size: once; v_call: TRBV7-3; cdr3_nt: TGTGCCAGAGTCCCGGATGACGCAATAGCCAAAAACATTCAGTACTTC; cdr3_aa: CARVPDDAIAKNIQYF
d_call: .; j_call: TRBJ2-2; clone_size: .; v_call: TRBV2; cdr3_nt: TGTGCCAGCAGGGCAGGGTATCGCACCGGGGAGCTGTTTTTT; cdr3_aa: CASRAGYRTGELFF
d_call: TRBD1; j_call: TRBJ2-4; clone_size: .; v_call: TRBV11-2; cdr3_nt: TGTGCCAGCAGCGATCAAACAGGGGTGAACATTCAGTACTTC; cdr3_aa: CASSDQTGVNIQYF
d_call: TRBD2; j_call: TRBJ2-5; clone_size: .; v_call: TRBV7-9; cdr3_nt: TGTGCCAGCAGCTTCACCTCACTAGCGGGAGACCAAGAGACCCAGTACTTC; cdr3_aa: CASSFTSLAGDQETQYF
d_call: .; j_call: TRBJ1-1; clone_size: .; v_call: TRBV21-1; cdr3_nt: TGTGCCAGCAGCAAAATCCCCGGGGTAGGTGACACTGAAGCTTTCTTT; cdr3_aa: CASSKIPGVGDTEAFF
d_call: TRBD2; j_call: TRBJ2-1; clone_size: .; v_call: TRBV11-2; cdr3_nt: TGTGCCAGCAGCCTACTAGCGGGAGTGGATGAGCAGTTCTTC; cdr3_aa: CASSLLAGVDEQFF
d_call: .; j_call: TRBJ2-1; clone_size: .; v_call: TRBV19; cdr3_nt: TGTGCCAGTAGTATGGGACTCCTCTCCTACAATGAGCAGTTCTTC; cdr3_aa: CASSMGLLSYNEQFF
d_call: .; j_call: TRBJ2-7; clone_size: .; v_call: TRBV9; cdr3_nt: TGTGCCAGCAGCGTAGGAAACCGGGACACCGGAGGGTACGAGCAGTACTTC; cdr3_aa: CASSVGNRDTGGYEQYF
d_call: TRBD2; j_call: TRBJ2-2; clone_size: .; v_call: TRBV29-1; cdr3_nt: TGCAGCGTTAGTAGCGGGAGCGGGGAGCTGTTTTTT; cdr3_aa: CSVSSGSGELFF
d_call: .; j_call: TRBJ2-7; clone_size: .; v_call: TRBV6-6; cdr3_nt: TGTGCCAGCAGTTTTAGGATTCTTAGAGTTGCTCGGGAGCAGTACTTC; cdr3_aa: CASSFRILRVAREQYF
d_call: .; j_call: TRBJ2-5; clone_size: .; v_call: TRBV28; cdr3_nt: TGTGCCAGCAGTTTCGGAGAAACCCAGTACTTC; cdr3_aa: CASSFGETQYF
d_call: .; j_call: TRBJ2-5; clone_size: .; v_call: TRBV28; cdr3_nt: TGTGCCAGCAGTTCGGACAGGTGGGGGGTGAGGCAAGAGACCCAGTACTTC; cdr3_aa: CASSSDRWGVRQETQYF
d_call: TRBD1; j_call: TRBJ1-4; clone_size: .; v_call: TRBV7-9; cdr3_nt: TGTGCCAGCAGCTACGGACAGGGGGTTTCTGAAAAACTGTTTTTT; cdr3_aa: CASSYGQGVSEKLFF
d_call: TRBD2; j_call: TRBJ2-7; clone_size: .; v_call: TRBV9; cdr3_nt: TGTGCCAGCAGCCCCCGGACTAGCGGGAGCGAGCAGTACTTC; cdr3_aa: CASSPRTSGSEQYF
d_call: .; j_call: TRBJ1-1; clone_size: few; v_call: TRBV7-9; cdr3_nt: TGTGCCAGCAGCTTAGTCAGGGCCGGCACTGAAGCTTTCTTT; cdr3_aa: CASSLVRAGTEAFF
d_call: TRBD2; j_call: TRBJ2-2; clone_size: .; v_call: TRBV6-1; cdr3_nt: TGTGCCAGCACTCGAGGGACTAGTGTCACCGGGGAGCTGTTTTTT; cdr3_aa: CASTRGTSVTGELFF
d_call: .; j_call: TRBJ1-5; clone_size: .; v_call: TRBV30; cdr3_nt: TGTGCCTGGAGTGGGGATTATAGCAATCAGCCCCAGCATTTT; cdr3_aa: CAWSGDYSNQPQHF
d_call: .; j_call: TRBJ2-2; clone_size: few; v_call: TRBV4-1; cdr3_nt: TGCGCCTCTAGTAGCATTAACACCGGGGAGCTGTTTTTT; cdr3_aa: CASSSINTGELFF
d_call: .; j_call: TRBJ2-7; clone_size: .; v_call: TRBV18; cdr3_nt: TGTGCCAGCTCACCACCGTTGGGGGGGGCGCGTAACGAGCAGTACTTC; cdr3_aa: CASSPPLGGARNEQYF
d_call: TRBD2; j_call: TRBJ2-2; clone_size: once; v_call: TRBV30; cdr3_nt: TGTGCCTGGCGAGCGGGAGAGAACACCGGGGAGCTGTTTTTT; cdr3_aa: CAWRAGENTGELFF
d_call: TRBD2; j_call: TRBJ2-2; clone_size: .; v_call: TRBV7-3; cdr3_nt: TGTGCCAGCAGCCCGGCCCCCGGGGGACTAGCGGGGAACACCGGGGAGCTGTTTTTT; cdr3_aa: CASSPAPGGLAGNTGELFF
d_call: .; j_call: TRBJ1-1; clone_size: once; v_call: TRBV11-3; cdr3_nt: TGTGCCAGCAGCTCGACAGGAAAAGCTTTCTTT; cdr3_aa: CASSSTGKAFF
d_call: TRBD1; j_call: TRBJ2-1; clone_size: .; v_call: TRBV9; cdr3_nt: TGTGCCAGCAGCGTAGACGGTGGGGACAGGGGGCAGGAGTTCTTC; cdr3_aa: CASSVDGGDRGQEFF
d_call: .; j_call: TRBJ2-7; clone_size: few; v_call: TRBV6-5; cdr3_nt: TGTGCCAGCAGTTACTCCCCCATGGGGGGAAGCTACGAGCAGTACTTC; cdr3_aa: CASSYSPMGGSYEQYF
d_call: .; j_call: TRBJ1-2; clone_size: .; v_call: TRBV4-1; cdr3_nt: TGCGCCAGCAGCCAAGTGGGGGCTTTTCGGACCTTC; cdr3_aa: CASSQVGAFRTF
d_call: .; j_call: TRBJ2-2; clone_size: .; v_call: TRBV7-9; cdr3_nt: TGTGCCAGCGGAGGAGGAGGGCTGGACACCGGGGAGCTGTTTTTT; cdr3_aa: CASGGGGLDTGELFF
d_call: .; j_call: TRBJ1-2; clone_size: .; v_call: TRBV30; cdr3_nt: TGTGCCCTGGCGCGGGGGAACTATGGCTACACCTTC; cdr3_aa: CALARGNYGYTF
d_call: .; j_call: TRBJ1-4; clone_size: .; v_call: TRBV5-1; cdr3_nt: TGCGCCAGCAGCTATACGGAGAATGAAAAACTGTTTTTT; cdr3_aa: CASSYTENEKLFF
d_call: TRBD2; j_call: TRBJ2-1; clone_size: .; v_call: TRBV29-1; cdr3_nt: TGCAGCGTCGTAACGGGACTAGCGGTCTACAATGAGCAGTTCTTC; cdr3_aa: CSVVTGLAVYNEQFF
d_call: TRBD1; j_call: TRBJ1-1; clone_size: .; v_call: TRBV10-1; cdr3_nt: TGCGCCAGCAGCGAAAGGGACAGGAACACTGAAGCTTTCTTT; cdr3_aa: CASSERDRNTEAFF
d_call: TRBD1; j_call: TRBJ2-2; clone_size: .; v_call: TRBV18; cdr3_nt: TGTGCCAGCTCACCACTGGGACAGGGTGGATATGCCGGGGAGCTGTTTTTT; cdr3_aa: CASSPLGQGGYAGELFF
d_call: .; j_call: TRBJ2-2; clone_size: .; v_call: TRBV19; cdr3_nt: TGTGCCAGTAGTATAGATCCGGAAGGATCCACCGGGGAGCTGTTTTTT; cdr3_aa: CASSIDPEGSTGELFF
d_call: TRBD1; j_call: TRBJ2-6; clone_size: .; v_call: TRBV11-3; cdr3_nt: TGTGCCAGCAGCTTAGAGGACAGGGGGCTCGGGGCCAACGTCCTGACTTTC; cdr3_aa: CASSLEDRGLGANVLTF
d_call: .; j_call: TRBJ1-1; clone_size: few; v_call: TRBV11-3; cdr3_nt: TGTGCCAGCAGCTTAGCTGGCCACATCGACACTGAAGCTTTCTTT; cdr3_aa: CASSLAGHIDTEAFF
d_call: .; j_call: TRBJ1-2; clone_size: .; v_call: TRBV30; cdr3_nt: TGTGCCTGGAGTGTACTTCGGGTTAGGGGCTACACCTTC; cdr3_aa: CAWSVLRVRGYTF
d_call: .; j_call: TRBJ2-7; clone_size: .; v_call: TRBV11-1; cdr3_nt: TGTGCCAGCAGCCCCTATTTCAGTTCCTACGAGCAGTACTTC; cdr3_aa: CASSPYFSSYEQYF
d_call: .; j_call: TRBJ1-2; clone_size: .; v_call: TRBV19; cdr3_nt: TGTGCCACCGACGCCCGCGGACTCTATGGCTACACCTTC; cdr3_aa: CATDARGLYGYTF
d_call: TRBD1; j_call: TRBJ1-1; clone_size: .; v_call: TRBV6-5; cdr3_nt: TGTGCCAGCAGTTTAGTCGGGACAGTCAACACTGAAGCTTTCTTT; cdr3_aa: CASSLVGTVNTEAFF
d_call: .; j_call: TRBJ1-1; clone_size: .; v_call: TRBV5-6; cdr3_nt: TGTGCCAGCAGCTTCAGGGAGAACACTGAAGCTTTCTTT; cdr3_aa: CASSFRENTEAFF
d_call: .; j_call: TRBJ2-1; clone_size: .; v_call: TRBV7-2; cdr3_nt: TGTGCCAGCAGCCCCCTATTGCCCCATGAGCAGTTCTTC; cdr3_aa: CASSPLLPHEQFF
d_call: .; j_call: TRBJ1-2; clone_size: .; v_call: TRBV7-9; cdr3_nt: TGTGCCAGCAGCTCGACAGGCCAGGGCGGCTATGGCTACACCTTC; cdr3_aa: CASSSTGQGGYGYTF
d_call: TRBD2; j_call: TRBJ2-1; clone_size: .; v_call: TRBV7-8; cdr3_nt: TGTGCCAGCAGCTTGACTAGCGGTCCCACAGGGGAGCAGTTCTTC; cdr3_aa: CASSLTSGPTGEQFF
d_call: .; j_call: TRBJ2-3; clone_size: few; v_call: TRBV30; cdr3_nt: TGTGCCTGGAGTGTAGAGGAGGGGGGAGTCACAGATACGCAGTATTTT; cdr3_aa: CAWSVEEGGVTDTQYF
d_call: TRBD2; j_call: TRBJ2-7; clone_size: .; v_call: TRBV7-3; cdr3_nt: TGTGCCAGCAGCCCGGGACTAGCGGGAGGGGAGCAGTACTTC; cdr3_aa: CASSPGLAGGEQYF
d_call: TRBD1; j_call: TRBJ2-3; clone_size: .; v_call: TRBV11-1; cdr3_nt: TGTGCCAGCAGCCGGGACAGGGCGAGGGATACGCAGTATTTT; cdr3_aa: CASSRDRARDTQYF
d_call: TRBD1; j_call: TRBJ2-5; clone_size: .; v_call: TRBV11-2; cdr3_nt: TGTGCCAGCAGCGCCGGGACAGCGGCGACCCAGTACTTC; cdr3_aa: CASSAGTAATQYF
d_call: .; j_call: TRBJ1-4; clone_size: .; v_call: TRBV5-6; cdr3_nt: TGTGCCAGCAGCCCCGGTTATTGGGGAAATGAAAAACTGTTTTTT; cdr3_aa: CASSPGYWGNEKLFF
d_call: TRBD1; j_call: TRBJ2-5; clone_size: .; v_call: TRBV9; cdr3_nt: TGTGCCAGCAACGGGGACAGGGGGCTCCAAGAGACCCAGTACTTC; cdr3_aa: CASNGDRGLQETQYF
d_call: TRBD2; j_call: TRBJ2-4; clone_size: .; v_call: TRBV11-2; cdr3_nt: TGTGCCAGCAGCTTAGAGGGACTAGCGGTAATAGCCAAAAACATTCAGTACTTC; cdr3_aa: CASSLEGLAVIAKNIQYF